This T cell receptor (beta chain) came from a study of blood T cell repertoires in COVID-19 (dated by TCRdb to 2018 to 2020). At the level of the whole study: Collaborator samples came from the United States, Italy and Spain and covered acute and convalescent phases of COVID-19. The material from the prospective study consisted of cDNA or gDNA derived from T cells, B-cell-depleted T cells, or PBMCs. The dataset comprised deeply sampled blood TCRbeta repertoires from subjects exposed to, actively infected with, or recovered from COVID-19. A freely available public database, intended as a resource for researchers studying the immune response to SARS-CoV-2, is where the repertoires were released. The samples were drawn from the first 160 participants of the ongoing ImmuneRACE study and from over a thousand subjects provided by 6 global collaborators. Nearly every sample came with metadata listing a de-identified subject ID, COVID-19 status, age in years and sex. Where HLA class I and class II types were available, the types were taken from metadata supplied by the sample provider, not from assay-based typing.

General findings and caveats noted by the study authors: Clinical and demographic metadata were provided uncurated, with the amount varying by source and participant.

Whole blood was collected in K2EDTA tubes by collaborating institutions according to the institutions' own protocols. For TCRbeta analysis, collaborator samples were shipped as frozen whole blood, as isolated PBMCs, or as DNA extracted from either sample type. About this clone: The clone's antigen remains unknown. No clone much larger than this one lies a single base away; base qualities are absent.

Relative to germline, V is 2 bases shorter and J is 6 bases shorter, with 16 bases between their ends. Looking up the germline V gene yields CDR1 MNHEY and CDR2 SVGAGI. CDR3 length: 15 amino acids, cysteine to phenylalanine. The read is trimmed to its CDR3 DNA, 45 bases read in frame from base 1. The immunoSEQ Assay, a bias-controlled multiplex PCR, was used to amplify TCRbeta CDR3 regions from genomic DNA. The paper's data handling went like this. The number of nucleated cells in each sample was estimated by amplification of reference gene primers within the assay. To quantify the absolute abundance of each unique TCRbeta CDR3 rearrangement, sequence reads were collapsed and filtered. For each sample, productive Simpson clonality was calculated by taking the square root of Simpson's diversity index across productive rearrangements. Not all clones reach the TCRdb copy of this immuneACCESS table, which keeps in-frame sequences only. Checked studies attribute under half of the gap to unresolved V genes and leave the rest unexplained. Clonal size and the V and J genes are those of that table, whereas D and trimming came from the DNA. The sample yields 50,000 or so clones; roughly 79% were counted once. The ten largest clones take up 5% to 6.5% of the sample.

Sequencing was carried out using peripheral blood. Recombination joined TRBV6-5 with TRBJ1-1; perhaps TRBD1 is the D gene, with 6 bases matching. The receptor was derived from a woman aged 55-69 years with acute or convalescent COVID-19. The CDR3 region has the sequence CASSYNPGTPSEAFF. The DNA sequence is as follows: TGTGCCAGCAGTTACAACCCCGGGACACCTTCTGAAGCTTTCTTT.